The source of this TCR beta chain is a study of blood T cells in healthy people across ages. Findings of the study overall: Both higher diversity and more naive CD4+ cells marked long-lived donors when set against aged donors.

Then a second PCR, running about 7 to 11 cycles, was carried out with a sample-barcoded 5' primer and a J-beta primer mix. TCRdb reanalysed the 5' RACE reads using MiXCR and keeps one entry per CDR3 protein. The repertoire holds about 1,600,000 distinct CDR3 sequences, with approximately 42% as singletons. This clonotype showed up just a few times. The target antigen is unknown. CDR3 size: 15 residues. With 0 bases removed from V and 6 bases from J, the gap between germline ends came to 12 bases. Germline values: CDR1 SGHTA, CDR2 FQGNSA. Sequenced input: blood. The source of this sequence is a woman under 30 in good health. The genes are TRBV7-2 and TRBJ2-1; D may match TRBD1 or TRBD2 (6 bases each). CDR3 in DNA: TGTGCCAGCAGCTTAGCTTGGGGGGCTGGCAATGAGCAGTTCTTC. Amino acid sequence: CASSLAWGAGNEQFF.